Listed below are T cell receptor beta chains from one sample, sequenced in a study of post-analysis software for immune sequencing data. MiXCR, run by TCRdb on the PCR reads, gives a single entry per CDR3 protein. Of roughly 600,000 distinct CDR3 sequences listed, 40% to 50% are singletons. Source material: blood. The receptor source for this set is a girl under 18 with multiple sclerosis. CDR3s include the opening cysteine and the closing phenylalanine or tryptophan. Each record gives: clone size, J gene, D gene, V gene, CDR3 DNA, CDR3 protein. The D gene is left open where the match is weak. Expanded clones get a size class; other rows say once, few or many, or leave the size out.

clone size: few; J gene: TRBJ2-3; D gene: NA; V gene: TRBV5-1; CDR3 DNA: TGCGCCAGCTGGAGGGGACAGATCACAGATACGCAGTATTTT; CDR3 protein: CASWRGQITDTQYF
clone size: many; J gene: TRBJ2-7; D gene: NA; V gene: TRBV12-3/TRBV12-4; CDR3 DNA: TGTGCCAGCAGTCGCAGATCCTACGAGCAGTACTTC; CDR3 protein: CASSRRSYEQYF
clone size: NA; J gene: TRBJ1-1; D gene: NA; V gene: TRBV12-3/TRBV12-4; CDR3 DNA: TGTGCCAGCAGTTTTACGACTGAAGCTTTCTTT; CDR3 protein: CASSFTTEAFF
clone size: NA; J gene: TRBJ2-3; D gene: TRBD2; V gene: TRBV27; CDR3 DNA: TGTGCCAGCAGTTTTCTAGCGGGCTTCCTTACTAGCACAGATACGCAGTATTTT; CDR3 protein: CASSFLAGFLTSTDTQYF
clone size: NA; J gene: TRBJ2-5; D gene: NA; V gene: TRBV5-1; CDR3 DNA: TGCGCCAGCAGCTTGCAGGGGGGCAAAGAGACCCAGTACTTC; CDR3 protein: CASSLQGGKETQYF
clone size: few; J gene: TRBJ2-7; D gene: NA; V gene: TRBV29-1; CDR3 DNA: TGCAGCGTTGACGTCGGGCAGGGCCCCTACGAGCAGTACTTC; CDR3 protein: CSVDVGQGPYEQYF
clone size: NA; J gene: TRBJ1-2; D gene: NA; V gene: TRBV5-6; CDR3 DNA: TGTGCCAGCAGCTTGGCCGGGACCCTTAACTATGGCTACACCTTC; CDR3 protein: CASSLAGTLNYGYTF
clone size: NA; J gene: TRBJ2-1; D gene: NA; V gene: TRBV5-1; CDR3 DNA: TGCGCCAGCAGCTTTGAGGGGGGCTCCTACAATGAGCAGTTCTTC; CDR3 protein: CASSFEGGSYNEQFF
clone size: few; J gene: TRBJ2-1; D gene: TRBD1; V gene: TRBV10-2; CDR3 DNA: TGCGCCAGCAGGGGGACAGGGCAGTCCTACAATGAGCAGTTCTTC; CDR3 protein: CASRGTGQSYNEQFF
clone size: NA; J gene: TRBJ2-7; D gene: NA; V gene: TRBV6-6; CDR3 DNA: TGTGCCAGCAGCCAGGTTTTGGGAGCCTACGAGCAGTACTTC; CDR3 protein: CASSQVLGAYEQYF
clone size: NA; J gene: TRBJ1-5; D gene: NA; V gene: TRBV12-3/TRBV12-4; CDR3 DNA: TGTGCCAGCAGTTTTCGGGGGGCTCATCAGCCCCAGCATTTT; CDR3 protein: CASSFRGAHQPQHF
clone size: NA; J gene: TRBJ2-7; D gene: TRBD2; V gene: TRBV6-2/TRBV6-3; CDR3 DNA: TGTGCCAGCAGTTACTCGACACCCGGGACTAGCCTTGGTTACGAGCAGTACTTC; CDR3 protein: CASSYSTPGTSLGYEQYF
clone size: NA; J gene: TRBJ1-5; D gene: NA; V gene: TRBV20-1; CDR3 DNA: TGCAGTGCTAGTTCCCGGCAGATTAGCAATCAGCCCCAGCATTTT; CDR3 protein: CSASSRQISNQPQHF
clone size: NA; J gene: TRBJ2-5; D gene: NA; V gene: TRBV5-1; CDR3 DNA: TGCGCCAGCAGCTTGGCCGCGGTCGAGACCCAGTACTTC; CDR3 protein: CASSLAAVETQYF
clone size: NA; J gene: TRBJ2-7; D gene: NA; V gene: TRBV5-1; CDR3 DNA: TGCGCCAGCAGCCAGGTCTCCTACGAGCAGTACTTC; CDR3 protein: CASSQVSYEQYF
clone size: NA; J gene: TRBJ2-7; D gene: TRBD1; V gene: TRBV5-1; CDR3 DNA: TGCGCCAGCAGCGGACCGGGACAGCCTCGGGGCTACGAGCAGTACTTC; CDR3 protein: CASSGPGQPRGYEQYF
clone size: NA; J gene: TRBJ2-5; D gene: NA; V gene: TRBV7-8; CDR3 DNA: TGTGCCAGCAGCTTCAACAGCGTGGAGACCCAGTACTTC; CDR3 protein: CASSFNSVETQYF
clone size: NA; J gene: TRBJ2-5; D gene: TRBD1; V gene: TRBV29-1; CDR3 DNA: TGCAGCTTTGGACAGGGACAGGAGACCCAGTACTTC; CDR3 protein: CSFGQGQETQYF